The 16 T cell receptor beta chains reported below all come from one sample, sequenced in a study of T cell responses to AZD1222 COVID-19 vaccine. TCRdb's copy holds only in-frame clones and misses some; the assay was immunoSEQ multiplex PCR. The sample lists tens of thousands of clones, roughly 90% occurring once. The sequences come from peripheral blood, collected on day 0 of AZD1222 vaccination. These receptor sequences come from an adult in good health.

Judged by abundance, this clone is medium-sized. This chain connects TRBV19 to TRBJ2-7; 7 nucleotides line up with TRBD2. J lost 7 bases, V lost 5 bases, and 14 bases had no gene match. The CDR3 is made up of 15 amino acids. The germline V gene encodes CDR1 LNHDA and CDR2 SQIVND (reference sequence). The CDR3 reads CASSGGGAIAGEQYF. The CDR3 DNA reads as TGTGCCAGTAGTGGCGGGGGAGCGATCGCGGGGGAGCAGTACTTC.

This clone was counted a single time. The J gene is TRBJ1-6, the V gene TRBV5-1; D remains unclear. The germline V gene has CDR1 SGHRS and CDR2 YFSETQ. The V end lost 1 base, the J end lost 5 bases, and 10 bases lay between the germline ends. The CDR3 covers 15 residues. CDR3 region: CASSLSGFDNSPLHF. The CDR3 DNA is TGCGCCAGCAGCTTGTCCGGGTTCGATAATTCACCCCTCCACTTT.

This chain uses TRBV20-1 with TRBJ2-1; D is unclear. The CDR3 covers 10 residues. Germline V gene lookup returns CDR1 DFQATT and CDR2 SNEGSKA (reference sequence). With 3 bases removed from V and 8 bases from J, the gap between germline ends came to 5 bases. The CDR3 spells CSASLDEQFF. CDR3 sequence (DNA): TGCAGTGCTAGTCTCGATGAGCAGTTCTTC.

DNA of the CDR3: TGTGCCAGCAGTTTCCGGAGGGGAGTGGGTTCACCCCTCCACTTT. Protein sequence: CASSFRRGVGSPLHF. The V call is TRBV27, the J call TRBJ1-6, with a possible D match to TRBD1 (5 bases). The CDR3 is 15 residues long. V was shortened by 3 bases and J by 9 bases, with 15 bases between the two germline ends. Per germline, CDR1 MNHEY and CDR2 SMNVEV (reference sequence).

The chain links TRBV19 to TRBJ2-2, with D perhaps TRBD1 (5 bases). The CDR3 is 16 amino acids. Trimming took off 3 bases at V and 1 base at J, with 12 bases between the two ends. Germline lookup yields CDR1 LNHDA and CDR2 SQIVND (reference sequence). The CDR3 DNA sequence: TGTGCCAGTAGTATCAATGGGGCCTGGAACACCGGGGAGCTGTTTTTT. It is translated as CASSINGAWNTGELFF.

This chain uses TRBV7-9 with TRBJ2-3, with unresolved D. The CDR3 covers 12 residues. In germline, CDR1 is SEHNR, CDR2 FQNEAQ (reference sequence). Trimming took off 1 base at V and 5 bases at J, with 4 bases between the two ends. The DNA of the CDR3 is TGTGCCAGCAGCTTAGTTGGAGATACGCAGTATTTT. Translated, it gives CASSLVGDTQYF.

The chain employs TRBV3-1 (or the pseudogene TRBV3-2) and TRBJ2-5; 8 positions match TRBD1. V lost 0 bases and J lost 5; bases outside the gene matches: 8. The CDR3 runs to 16 residues. Germline V gene lookup returns CDR1 LGHDT and CDR2 YNNKEL (reference sequence). CDR3 bases: TGTGCCAGCAGCCAAGATTCGAACAGGGGGGTGGAGACCCAGTACTTC. Protein product: CASSQDSNRGVETQYF.

The genes are TRBV3-1 (or the pseudogene TRBV3-2) and TRBJ2-2; D gene unclear. V was clipped by 0 bases and J by 0 bases, with 11 bases between them. Germline V gene sequence: CDR1 LGHDT, CDR2 YNNKEL (reference sequence). The CDR3 has 17 residues. CDR3 nucleotides: TGTGCCAGCAGCCAAGATTCGGGCGGAGCGAACACCGGGGAGCTGTTTTTT. Its translation: CASSQDSGGANTGELFF.

This chain connects TRBV11-2 to TRBJ1-2; no clear D. Germline-derived CDR1 and CDR2 are SGHAT and FQNNGV. Trimming cost V 6 bases and J 4 bases, with 6 bases left between them. The CDR3 has 11 residues. The CDR3 region has the DNA TGTGCCAGCAGGGGGAGCTATGGCTACACCTTC. This gives the protein CASRGSYGYTF. Combining the CDR3 with reference TRBV11-2 and TRBJ1-2 gives the whole variable domain EAGVAQSPRYKIIEKRQSVAFWCNPISGHATLYWYQQILGQGPKLLIQFQNNGVVDDSQLPKDRFSAERLKGVDSTLKIQPAKLEDSAVYLCASRGSYGYTFGSGTRLTVV.

The chain is built from TRBV4-1 and TRBJ2-1; D is unresolved. The CDR3 spans 13 residues. V shed 0 bases and J shed 7 bases, with 7 bases lying between them. CDR1 is MGHRA and CDR2 is YSYEKL in the germline V gene. The CDR3 loop is CASSQDNLNEQFF. CDR3 in DNA: TGCGCCAGCAGCCAAGATAATCTAAATGAGCAGTTCTTC.

The chain has TRBV28 and TRBJ1-1; D unresolved. Trimming took off 7 bases at V and 3 bases at J, with 12 bases between the two ends. Germline V gives CDR1 MDHEN, CDR2 SYDVKM. The CDR3 is made up of 13 amino acids. The CDR3 bases are TGTGCCAGCATCGCCCAGGTTGACACTGAAGCTTTCTTT. It encodes CASIAQVDTEAFF. The variable domain in full, completed from reference TRBV28 and TRBJ1-1, reads DVKVTQSSRYLVKRTGEKVFLECVQDMDHENMFWYRQDPGLGLRLIYFSYDVKMKEKGDIPEGYSVSREKKERFSLILESASTNQTSMYLCASIAQVDTEAFFGQGTRLTVV.

The chain is built from TRBV18 and TRBJ2-2; D may be TRBD2 (6 bases). Looked up from germline, CDR1 is KGHSH and CDR2 is LQKENI. V was cut by 3 bases and J by 1 base, with 9 bases left in between. This CDR3 comprises 15 residues. The CDR3 nucleotides read TGTGCCAGCTCACCGATTAGCGGGAACACCGGGGAGCTGTTTTTT. It specifies CASSPISGNTGELFF.

This clone was counted between two and nine times. The V and J genes are TRBV7-9 and TRBJ1-2; D is possibly TRBD1 (6 bases). Germline-derived CDR1 and CDR2 are SEHNR and FQNEAQ (reference sequence). The germline V and J ends were trimmed by 0 bases and 8 bases, with 16 bases remaining between them. The CDR3 consists of 15 residues. CDR3 bases: TGTGCCAGCAGCTTAGCTGGACAGCCAAATTACGGCTACACCTTC. Residues: CASSLAGQPNYGYTF.

The genes are TRBV7-3 and TRBJ2-1, with a weak D call TRBD2 (5 bases). Germline loops: CDR1 SGHTA, CDR2 FQGTGA. Deletions cut 3 bases from V and 9 bases from J, with 15 bases between. There are 14 residues in the CDR3. The CDR3 DNA sequence: TGTGCCAGCAGCTTGTCTCCCGGGGTTGGTGAGCAGTTCTTC. Encoded protein: CASSLSPGVGEQFF.

The V and J genes are TRBV7-9 and TRBJ2-1; 11 bases fit TRBD2. The CDR3 is made up of 14 amino acids. Germline lookup yields CDR1 SEHNR and CDR2 FQNEAQ (reference sequence). Unmatched junction bases numbered 8, after V lost 4 bases and J lost 12 bases. As DNA, the CDR3 is TGTGCCAGCAGCTACGGACTAGCGGGTCTTGGGCAGTTCTTC. Translated: CASSYGLAGLGQFF.

The J gene is TRBJ2-2, the V gene TRBV7-2; D might be TRBD1 (6 bases). With 6 bases removed from V and 4 bases from J, the gap between germline ends came to 12 bases. Germline-derived CDR1 and CDR2 are SGHTA and FQGNSA. The CDR3 covers 14 residues. CDR3 sequence: CASRPRTVTGELFF. The CDR3 coding sequence is TGTGCCAGCAGACCAAGGACAGTCACCGGGGAGCTGTTTTTT. The full variable domain, its missing parts supplied by reference TRBV7-2 and TRBJ2-2, is GAGVSQSPSNKVTEKGKDVELRCDPISGHTALYWYRQSLGQGLEFLIYFQGNSAPDKSGLPSDRFSAERTGGSVSTLTIQRTQQEDSAVYLCASRPRTVTGELFFGEGSRLTVL.